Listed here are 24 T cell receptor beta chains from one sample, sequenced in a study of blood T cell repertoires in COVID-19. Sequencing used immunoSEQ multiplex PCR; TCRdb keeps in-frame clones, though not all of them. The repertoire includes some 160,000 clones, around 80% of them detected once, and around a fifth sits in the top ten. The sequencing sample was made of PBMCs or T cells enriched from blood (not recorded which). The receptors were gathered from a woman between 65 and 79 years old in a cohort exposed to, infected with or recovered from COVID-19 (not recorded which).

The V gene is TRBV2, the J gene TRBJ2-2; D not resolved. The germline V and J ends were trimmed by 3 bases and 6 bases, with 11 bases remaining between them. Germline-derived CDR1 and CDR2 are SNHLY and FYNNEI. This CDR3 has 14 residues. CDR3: CASSERRTAGELFF. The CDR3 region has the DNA TGTGCCAGCAGTGAGAGGCGAACGGCCGGGGAGCTGTTTTTT.

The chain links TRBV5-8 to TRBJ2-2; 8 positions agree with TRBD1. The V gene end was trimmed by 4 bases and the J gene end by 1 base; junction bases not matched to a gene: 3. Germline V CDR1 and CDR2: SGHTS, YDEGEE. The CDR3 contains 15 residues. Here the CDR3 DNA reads TGTGCCAGCAGCACCGGGACAGGGAACACCGGGGAGCTGTTTTTT. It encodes CASSTGTGNTGELFF.

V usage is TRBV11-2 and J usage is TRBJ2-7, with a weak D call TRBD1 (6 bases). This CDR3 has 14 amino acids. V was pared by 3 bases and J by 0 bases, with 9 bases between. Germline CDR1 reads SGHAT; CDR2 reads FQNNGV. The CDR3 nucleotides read TGTGCCAGCAGCTTCCGGGACAACTCCTACGAGCAGTACTTC. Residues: CASSFRDNSYEQYF. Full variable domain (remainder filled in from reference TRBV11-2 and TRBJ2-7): EAGVAQSPRYKIIEKRQSVAFWCNPISGHATLYWYQQILGQGPKLLIQFQNNGVVDDSQLPKDRFSAERLKGVDSTLKIQPAKLEDSAVYLCASSFRDNSYEQYFGPGTRLTVT.

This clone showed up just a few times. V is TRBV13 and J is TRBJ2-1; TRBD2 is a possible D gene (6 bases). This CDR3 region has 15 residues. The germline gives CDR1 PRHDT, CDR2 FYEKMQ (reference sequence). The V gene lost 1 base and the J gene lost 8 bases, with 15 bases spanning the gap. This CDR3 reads CASSLAGDSADEQFF. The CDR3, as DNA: TGTGCCAGCAGCTTAGCGGGAGACTCCGCGGATGAGCAGTTCTTC.

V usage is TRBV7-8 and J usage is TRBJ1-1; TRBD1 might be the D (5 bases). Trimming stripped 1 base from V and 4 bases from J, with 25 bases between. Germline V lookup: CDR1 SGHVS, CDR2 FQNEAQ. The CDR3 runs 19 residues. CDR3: CASSLVRGWTRAVGTEAFF. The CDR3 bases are TGTGCCAGCAGCTTAGTTAGAGGATGGACAAGGGCGGTGGGCACTGAAGCTTTCTTT. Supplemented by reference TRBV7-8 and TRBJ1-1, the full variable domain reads GAGVSQSPRYKVAKRGQDVALRCDPISGHVSLFWYQQALGQGPEFLTYFQNEAQLDKSGLPSDRFFAERPEGSVSTLKIQRTQQEDSAVYLCASSLVRGWTRAVGTEAFFGQGTRLTVV.

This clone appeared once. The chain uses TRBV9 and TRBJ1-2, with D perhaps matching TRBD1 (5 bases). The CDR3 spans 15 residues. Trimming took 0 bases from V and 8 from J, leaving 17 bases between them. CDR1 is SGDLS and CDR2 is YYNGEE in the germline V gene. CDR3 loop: CASSVEDSGVVGYTF. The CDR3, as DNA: TGTGCCAGCAGCGTAGAAGACAGCGGGGTGGTAGGCTACACCTTC.

CDR3 loop: CASSLGSGDYGYTF. The CDR3 coding sequence is TGTGCCAGCAGCTTAGGCTCGGGAGACTATGGCTACACCTTC. This chain links TRBV7-3 with TRBJ1-2, with D unresolved. The ends were cut back, 2 bases at V and 3 bases at J, with 10 bases in the middle. Germline loops: CDR1 SGHTA, CDR2 FQGTGA. This CDR3 contains 14 residues.

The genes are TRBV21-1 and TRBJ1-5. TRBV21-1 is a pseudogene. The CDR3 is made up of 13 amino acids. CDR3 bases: TGTGCCAGCAGCAGGTGCGGCAATCAGCCCCAGCATTTT. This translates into CASSRCGNQPQHF.

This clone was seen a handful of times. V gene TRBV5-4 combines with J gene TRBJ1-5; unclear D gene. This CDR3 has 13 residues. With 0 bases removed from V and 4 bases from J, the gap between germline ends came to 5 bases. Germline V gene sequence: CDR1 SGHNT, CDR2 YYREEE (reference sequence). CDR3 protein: CASSLAVNQPQHF. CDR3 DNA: TGTGCCAGCAGCTTGGCGGTTAATCAGCCCCAGCATTTT. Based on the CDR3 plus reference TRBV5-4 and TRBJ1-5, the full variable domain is ETGVTQSPTHLIKTRGQQVTLRCSSQSGHNTVSWYQQALGQGPQFIFQYYREEENGRGNFPPRFSGLQFPNYSSELNVNALELDDSALYLCASSLAVNQPQHFGDGTRLSIL.

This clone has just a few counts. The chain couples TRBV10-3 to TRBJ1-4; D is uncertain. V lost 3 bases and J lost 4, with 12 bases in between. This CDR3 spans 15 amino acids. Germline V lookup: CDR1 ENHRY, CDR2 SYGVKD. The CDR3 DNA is TGTGCCATCAGTGAAGCCGGGTTCGTTAATGAAAAACTGTTTTTT. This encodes CAISEAGFVNEKLFF.

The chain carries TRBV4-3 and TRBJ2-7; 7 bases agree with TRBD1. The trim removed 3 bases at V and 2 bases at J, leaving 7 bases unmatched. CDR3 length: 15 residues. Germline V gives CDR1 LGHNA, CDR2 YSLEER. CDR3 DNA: TGCGCCAGCAGCCATGGTTGGACAGGAACCTACGAGCAGTACTTC. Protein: CASSHGWTGTYEQYF.

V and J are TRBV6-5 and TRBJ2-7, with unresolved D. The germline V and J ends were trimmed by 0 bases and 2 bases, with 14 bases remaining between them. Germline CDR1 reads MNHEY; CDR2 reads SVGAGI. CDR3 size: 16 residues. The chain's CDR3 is CASSYSVHPRPYEQYF. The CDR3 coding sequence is TGTGCCAGCAGTTACTCAGTACATCCCAGGCCCTACGAGCAGTACTTC.

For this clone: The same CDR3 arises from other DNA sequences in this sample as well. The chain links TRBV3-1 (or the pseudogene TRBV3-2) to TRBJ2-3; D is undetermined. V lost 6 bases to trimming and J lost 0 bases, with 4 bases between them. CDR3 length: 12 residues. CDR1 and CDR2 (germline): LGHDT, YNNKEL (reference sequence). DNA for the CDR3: TGTGCCAGCAGTCCTAGCACAGATACGCAGTATTTT. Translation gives CASSPSTDTQYF.

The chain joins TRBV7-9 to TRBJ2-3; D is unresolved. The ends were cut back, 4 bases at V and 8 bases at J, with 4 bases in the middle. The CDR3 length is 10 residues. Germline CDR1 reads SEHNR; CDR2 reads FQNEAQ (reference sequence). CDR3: CASSSLTQYF. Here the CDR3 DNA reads TGTGCCAGCAGCTCCCTTACGCAGTATTTT.

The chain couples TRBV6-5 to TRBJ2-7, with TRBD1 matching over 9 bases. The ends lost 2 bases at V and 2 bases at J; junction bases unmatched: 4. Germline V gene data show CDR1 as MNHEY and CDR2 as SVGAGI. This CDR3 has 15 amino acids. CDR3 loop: CASSYRQGGPYEQYF. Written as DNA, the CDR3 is TGTGCCAGCAGTTACAGACAGGGGGGCCCCTACGAGCAGTACTTC.

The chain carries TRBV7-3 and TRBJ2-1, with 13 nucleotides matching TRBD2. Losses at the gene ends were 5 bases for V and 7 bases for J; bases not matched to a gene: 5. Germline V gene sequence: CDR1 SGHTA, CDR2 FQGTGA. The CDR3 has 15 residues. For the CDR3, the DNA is TGTGCCAGCAGCACACTAGCGGGAGGGCCTAATGAGCAGTTCTTC. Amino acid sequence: CASSTLAGGPNEQFF.

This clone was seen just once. The chain's CDR3 is CASSPGRGRAVAGELFF. In DNA form, the CDR3 reads TGTGCCAGCAGCCCCGGCCGCGGGAGGGCCGTGGCCGGGGAGCTGTTTTTT. V is TRBV7-2 and J is TRBJ2-2, with 9 bases that match TRBD2. CDR1 and CDR2 (germline): SGHTA, FQGNSA. This CDR3 is built from 17 residues. V was clipped by 5 bases and J by 6 bases; unmatched bases: 13.

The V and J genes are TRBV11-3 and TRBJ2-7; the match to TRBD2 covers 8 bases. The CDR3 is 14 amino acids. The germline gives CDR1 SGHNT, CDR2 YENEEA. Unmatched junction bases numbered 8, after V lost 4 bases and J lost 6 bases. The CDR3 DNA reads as TGTGCCAGCAGCTATAGCGGGAAAGCCGGCGAGCAGTACTTC. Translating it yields CASSYSGKAGEQYF.

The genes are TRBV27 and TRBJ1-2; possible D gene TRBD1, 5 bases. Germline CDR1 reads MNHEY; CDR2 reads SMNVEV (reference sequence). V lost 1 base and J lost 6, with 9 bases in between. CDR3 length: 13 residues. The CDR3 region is CASSLWGGDGYTF. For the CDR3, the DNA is TGTGCCAGCAGTTTATGGGGGGGGGATGGCTACACCTTC.

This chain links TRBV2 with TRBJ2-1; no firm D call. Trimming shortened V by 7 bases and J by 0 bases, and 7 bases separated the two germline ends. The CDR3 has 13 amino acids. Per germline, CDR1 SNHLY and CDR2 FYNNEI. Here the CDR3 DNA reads TGTGCCAGCACCCCGAGCTCCTACAATGAGCAGTTCTTC. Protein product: CASTPSSYNEQFF.

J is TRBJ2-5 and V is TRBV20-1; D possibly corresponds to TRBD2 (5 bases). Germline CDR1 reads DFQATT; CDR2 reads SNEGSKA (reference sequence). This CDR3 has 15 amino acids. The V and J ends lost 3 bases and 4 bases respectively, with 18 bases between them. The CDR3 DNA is TGCAGTGCTAGTTTCGGGGTTCCACCCAGAGAGACCCAGTACTTC. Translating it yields CSASFGVPPRETQYF.

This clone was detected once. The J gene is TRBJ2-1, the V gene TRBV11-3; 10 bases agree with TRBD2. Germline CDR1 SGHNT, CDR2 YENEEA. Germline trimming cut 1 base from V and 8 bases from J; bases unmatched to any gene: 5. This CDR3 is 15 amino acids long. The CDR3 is CASSLGSGRADEQFF. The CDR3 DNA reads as TGTGCCAGCAGCTTAGGCAGCGGGAGGGCCGATGAGCAGTTCTTC.

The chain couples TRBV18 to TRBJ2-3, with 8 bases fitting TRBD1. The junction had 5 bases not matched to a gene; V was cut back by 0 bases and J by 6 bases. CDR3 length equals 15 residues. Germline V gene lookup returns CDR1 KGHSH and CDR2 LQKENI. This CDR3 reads CASSPPGQGSDTQYF. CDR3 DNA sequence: TGTGCCAGCTCACCACCAGGACAGGGTAGCGATACGCAGTATTTT.

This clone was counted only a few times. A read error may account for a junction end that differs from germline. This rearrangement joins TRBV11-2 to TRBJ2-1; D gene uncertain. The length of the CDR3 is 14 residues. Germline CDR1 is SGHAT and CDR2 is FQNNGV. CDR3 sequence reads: CASSVDLAYNEQFF. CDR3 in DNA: TGTGCCAGCAGCGTAGACCTAGCCTACAATGAGCAGTTCTTC.